The 6 T cell receptor beta chains presented below share a single source sample, sequenced in a study of cytomegalovirus exposure and HLA in healthy donors. The study ran its PCR with 60 Vbeta and 13 Jbeta primers. The repertoire was sequenced with immunoSEQ multiplex PCR; TCRdb's copy has only in-frame clones and lacks some. The sample lists 100,000 to 150,000 clones; around 76% were seen once. The sequenced sample consisted of PBMCs. These receptor sequences come from a woman aged 55-75 years in good health and CMV-seropositive.

V usage is TRBV19 and J usage is TRBJ2-7; perhaps TRBD1 as D (6 bases). Germline V lookup: CDR1 LNHDA, CDR2 SQIVND (reference sequence). The CDR3 spans 14 residues. V was pared by 6 bases and J by 6 bases, with 18 bases between. CDR3 in amino acids: CASSSLNSGAEQYF. CDR3 bases: TGTGCCAGTAGCAGCCTAAACTCAGGGGCCGAGCAGTACTTC.

This clone was seen only a few times. The chain has TRBV9 and TRBJ1-1; D uncertain. V was clipped by 0 bases and J by 4 bases, with 19 bases between them. The CDR3 spans 17 residues. Looked up from germline, CDR1 is SGDLS and CDR2 is YYNGEE. The CDR3 loop is CASSVGLGTHQVTEAFF. CDR3 sequence (DNA): TGTGCCAGCAGCGTAGGGCTTGGCACCCACCAGGTCACTGAAGCTTTCTTT. Filled out from reference TRBV9 and TRBJ1-1, the complete variable domain reads DSGVTQTPKHLITATGQRVTLRCSPRSGDLSVYWYQQSLDQGLQFLIQYYNGEERAKGNILERFSAQQFPDLHSELNLSSLELGDSALYFCASSVGLGTHQVTEAFFGQGTRLTVV.

V gene TRBV7-9 combines with J gene TRBJ1-6, with TRBD1 identical over 7 bases. The junction had 11 bases not matched to a gene; V was cut back by 5 bases and J by 7 bases. The CDR3 has 16 residues. Germline lookup yields CDR1 SEHNR and CDR2 FQNEAQ (reference sequence). The CDR3 reads CASSHSSTGTNSPLHF. The DNA for the CDR3 is TGTGCCAGCAGCCATTCTTCGACAGGGACGAATTCACCCCTCCACTTT.

The rearrangement links TRBV7-2 to TRBJ1-2; D gene ambiguous. V was trimmed by 3 bases and J by 0 bases, leaving 11 bases between them. Germline V gives CDR1 SGHTA, CDR2 FQGNSA. The CDR3 totals 15 residues. CDR3 region: CASSFGVEANYGYTF. DNA of the CDR3: TGTGCCAGCAGCTTCGGGGTCGAGGCTAACTATGGCTACACCTTC. The whole variable domain, remainder taken from reference TRBV7-2 and TRBJ1-2, is GAGVSQSPSNKVTEKGKDVELRCDPISGHTALYWYRQSLGQGLEFLIYFQGNSAPDKSGLPSDRFSAERTGGSVSTLTIQRTQQEDSAVYLCASSFGVEANYGYTFGSGTRLTVV.

This clone has just a few counts. The gene calls are TRBV5-1 and TRBJ1-6, with D possibly matching TRBD1 (5 bases). The CDR3 totals 16 residues. In germline, CDR1 is SGHRS, CDR2 YFSETQ. V was clipped by 6 bases and J by 6 bases, with 19 bases between them. CDR3 sequence: CASTNGRGDGNSPLHF. DNA of the CDR3: TGCGCCAGCACCAACGGGAGGGGAGACGGTAATTCACCCCTCCACTTT.

The chain couples TRBV29-1 to TRBJ2-5, with D maybe TRBD1 (6 bases). The V end was cut by 6 bases, the J end by 2 bases, with 16 bases between. The CDR3 covers 14 residues. Germline V CDR1 and CDR2: SQVTM, ANQGSEA. In nucleotides, the CDR3 is TGCAGCGTGTGCCCCAATGGACAGCAAGAGACCCAGTACTTC. This encodes CSVCPNGQQETQYF.